Listed below are T cell receptor beta chains from one sample, sequenced in a study of cytomegalovirus exposure and HLA in healthy donors. Sequenced by immunoSEQ multiplex PCR; TCRdb stores in-frame clones only, minus some. The data show about 190,000 clones, with approximately 88% seen just once and 0.2% to 0.3% held by the top ten. Material: PBMCs. All receptors derive from a boy younger than 18 in good health and CMV-seronegative. CDR3s include the opening cysteine and the closing phenylalanine or tryptophan. The order of the fields is clone size, D gene, J gene, V gene, CDR3 DNA, CDR3 protein. The D gene is left open where the match is weak. Clone sizes are given selectively: once, few, many, or a class where the clone is expanded.

-	-	TRBJ1-2	TRBV29-1	TGCAGCGTGGTAAACAGGTACAGCTATGCCTACACCTTC	CSVVNRYSYAYTF
-	-	TRBJ1-1	TRBV7-9	TGTGCCAGCAGCTCTCGGGGTGAAGCTTTCTTT	CASSSRGEAFF
-	-	TRBJ1-2	TRBV9	TGTGCCAGCAGCGTAAAGGAGGCGGCGGGCTACACCTTC	CASSVKEAAGYTF
-	-	TRBJ2-6	TRBV7-8	TGTGCCAGCAGCTTAGGACGGGGAGTTCTTGGGGCCAACGTCCTGACTTTC	CASSLGRGVLGANVLTF
-	-	TRBJ2-1	TRBV5-4	TGTGCCAGCAGCTTGGAAGTAGCTTACAATGAGCAGTTCTTC	CASSLEVAYNEQFF
-	TRBD2	TRBJ2-1	TRBV30	TGTGCCTGGAGGGGGGGGGAATTAGCGGGAGGTGGGCATGAGCAGTTCTTC	CAWRGGELAGGGHEQFF
-	TRBD1	TRBJ1-6	TRBV10-2	TGCGCCAGCAGTGAGGGGACAGGGGGTTCACCCCTCCACTTT	CASSEGTGGSPLHF
-	-	TRBJ2-5	TRBV7-9	TGTGCCAGCAGCTTATGGGGCGGGGAACAAGAGACCCAGTACTTC	CASSLWGGEQETQYF
-	-	TRBJ1-5	TRBV28	TGTGCCAGCAGCGCAGGGAATCAGCCCCAGCATTTT	CASSAGNQPQHF
-	TRBD2	TRBJ2-1	TRBV7-3	TGTGCCAGCAGCCCCCCTAGCGGCGTTGAGCAGTTCTTC	CASSPPSGVEQFF
once	TRBD1	TRBJ2-7	TRBV30	TGTGCCTGGTCCCCCCCCAGGGGGCGCTTTCGTGAGCAGTACTTC	CAWSPPRGRFREQYF
-	TRBD1	TRBJ1-1	TRBV4-1	TGCGCCAGCAGCCAAGGGGACAGGAACACTGAAGCTTTCTTT	CASSQGDRNTEAFF
-	TRBD1	TRBJ2-3	TRBV5-8	TGTGCCAGCAGAGTACAGGGGGCGGGGACAGATACGCAGTATTTT	CASRVQGAGTDTQYF
-	TRBD1	TRBJ1-1	TRBV6-5	TGTGCCAGCAGGCGACAGGGGGCCCCCACTGAAGCTTTCTTT	CASRRQGAPTEAFF
few	-	TRBJ1-1	TRBV5-1	TGCGCCAGCAGCTTGGTTCAGGGCACTGAAGCTTTCTTT	CASSLVQGTEAFF
-	-	TRBJ1-2	TRBV5-4	TGTGCCAGCAGCTTGGGCGGGAGAGTGGATGGCTACACCTTC	CASSLGGRVDGYTF
-	-	TRBJ1-2	TRBV27	TGTGCCAGCAGTTTATCGAGTTCAGGTGGCTACACCTTC	CASSLSSSGGYTF
once	-	TRBJ2-5	TRBV6-4	TGTGCCAGCAATTGGGGGGAAGAGACCCAGTACTTC	CASNWGEETQYF